The source of this TCR beta chain is a study of read filtering for tumor transcriptome and immune sequencing. Overall study context: The cohort had around 18 men and approximately 14 women aged roughly 45 to 90, mean about 66 years. R-ISS stage counts were roughly 8 for I, around 17 for II, more than 5 for III.

The CDR3 is 15 amino acids. Looked up from germline, CDR1 is SGHTA and CDR2 is FQGNSA. V shed 0 bases, J shed 2 bases, and the junction held 4 bases outside the gene matches. The library was built from about 400 ng RNA with molecular barcoded adaptors for alpha/delta and beta/gamma chains. MiXCR, run by TCRdb on the reads, gives a single entry per CDR3 protein. The sample has approximately 20,000 distinct CDR3 sequences; 12% to 15% are singletons. This clonotype was detected many times. At the time of active disease, bone marrow was collected from every patient. The V call is TRBV7-2, the J call TRBJ2-7; 7 bases fit TRBD2. The TCR comes from a donor at least 40 years old with multiple myeloma. The sequencing input was a population of CD138-negative cells sorted from bone marrow. The CDR3 nucleotides are TGTGCCAGCAGCTTAGCGGGAGGGGTTACCTACGAGCAGTACTTC. Translated: CASSLAGGVTYEQYF.